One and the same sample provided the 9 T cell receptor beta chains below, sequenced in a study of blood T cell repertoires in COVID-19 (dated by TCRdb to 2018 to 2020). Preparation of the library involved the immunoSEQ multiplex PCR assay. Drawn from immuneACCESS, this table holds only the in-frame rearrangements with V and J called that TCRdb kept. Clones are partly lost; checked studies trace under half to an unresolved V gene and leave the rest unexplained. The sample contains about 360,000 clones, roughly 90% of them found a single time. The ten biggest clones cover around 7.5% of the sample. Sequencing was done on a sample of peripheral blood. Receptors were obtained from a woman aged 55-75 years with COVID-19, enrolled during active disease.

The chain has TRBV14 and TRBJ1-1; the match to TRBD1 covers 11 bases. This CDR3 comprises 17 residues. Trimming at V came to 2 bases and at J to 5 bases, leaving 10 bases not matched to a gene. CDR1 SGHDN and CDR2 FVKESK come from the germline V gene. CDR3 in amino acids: CASSQYRTGGKGTEAFF. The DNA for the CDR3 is TGTGCCAGCAGCCAATACCGGACAGGGGGCAAGGGGACTGAAGCTTTCTTT.

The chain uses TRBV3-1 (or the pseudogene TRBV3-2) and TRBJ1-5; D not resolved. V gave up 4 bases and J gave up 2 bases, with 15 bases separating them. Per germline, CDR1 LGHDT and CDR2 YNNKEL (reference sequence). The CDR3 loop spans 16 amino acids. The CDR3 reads CASSPRAVGGNQPQHF. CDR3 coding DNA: TGTGCCAGCAGCCCCCGGGCAGTCGGGGGCAATCAGCCCCAGCATTTT.

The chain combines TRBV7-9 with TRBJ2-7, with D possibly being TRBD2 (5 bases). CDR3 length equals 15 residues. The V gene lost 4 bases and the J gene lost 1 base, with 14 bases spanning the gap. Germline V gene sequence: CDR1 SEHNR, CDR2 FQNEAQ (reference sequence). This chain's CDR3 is CASSYTAELSYEQYF. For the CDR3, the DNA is TGTGCCAGCAGCTACACAGCGGAGTTATCCTACGAGCAGTACTTC. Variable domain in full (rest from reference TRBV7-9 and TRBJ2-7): DTGVSQNPRHKITKRGQNVTFRCDPISEHNRLYWYRQTLGQGPEFLTYFQNEAQLEKSRLLSDRFSAERPKGSFSTLEIQRTEQGDSAMYLCASSYTAELSYEQYFGPGTRLTVT.

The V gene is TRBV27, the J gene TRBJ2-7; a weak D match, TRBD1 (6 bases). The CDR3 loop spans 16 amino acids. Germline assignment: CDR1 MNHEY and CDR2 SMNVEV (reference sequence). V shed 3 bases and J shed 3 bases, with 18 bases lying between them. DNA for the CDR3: TGTGCCAGCAGTTTGCAAGCCGGGACACCGTTCTACGAGCAGTACTTC. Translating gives CASSLQAGTPFYEQYF.

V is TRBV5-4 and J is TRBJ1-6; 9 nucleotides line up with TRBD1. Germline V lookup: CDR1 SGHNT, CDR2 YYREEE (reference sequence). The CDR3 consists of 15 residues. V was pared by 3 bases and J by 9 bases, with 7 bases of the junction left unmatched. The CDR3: CASSYRDRAASPLHF. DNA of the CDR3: TGTGCCAGCAGCTACCGGGACAGGGCAGCTTCACCCCTCCACTTT.

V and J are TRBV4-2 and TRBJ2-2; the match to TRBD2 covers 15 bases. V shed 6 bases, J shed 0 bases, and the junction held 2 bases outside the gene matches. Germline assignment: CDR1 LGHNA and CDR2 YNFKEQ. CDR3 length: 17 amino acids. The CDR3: CASSRTSGGANTGELFF. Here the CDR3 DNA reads TGTGCCAGCAGTCGGACTAGCGGGGGGGCGAACACCGGGGAGCTGTTTTTT.

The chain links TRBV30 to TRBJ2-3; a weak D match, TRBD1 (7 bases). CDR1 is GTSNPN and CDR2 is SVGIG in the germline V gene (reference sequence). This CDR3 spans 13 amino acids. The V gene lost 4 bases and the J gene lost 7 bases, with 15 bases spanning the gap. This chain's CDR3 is CAWTEGAAYTQYF. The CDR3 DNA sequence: TGTGCCTGGACGGAGGGGGCAGCCTATACGCAGTATTTT.

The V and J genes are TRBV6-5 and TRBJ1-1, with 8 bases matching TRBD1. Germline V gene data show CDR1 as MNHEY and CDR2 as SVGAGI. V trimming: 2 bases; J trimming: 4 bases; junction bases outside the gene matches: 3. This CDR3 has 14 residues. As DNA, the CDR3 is TGTGCCAGCAGTTACGGACAGGGCGGCACTGAAGCTTTCTTT. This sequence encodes CASSYGQGGTEAFF.

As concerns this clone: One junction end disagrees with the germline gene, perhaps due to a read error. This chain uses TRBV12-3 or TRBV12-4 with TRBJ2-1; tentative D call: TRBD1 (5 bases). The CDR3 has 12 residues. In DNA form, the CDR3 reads TGTGCCAGCTCCACGTCGGACACGCGGACACTCTTC. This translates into CASSTSDTRTLF.